This TCR beta chain was identified during a study of T cell changes during pregnancy in multiple sclerosis. Here immunoSEQ multiplex PCR was the method, and the copy in TCRdb shows in-frame clones only, minus some. The sample holds about 75,000 clones, 70% to 90% seen once. V trimming: 5 bases; J trimming: 8 bases; junction bases outside the gene matches: 9. This CDR3 comprises 15 residues. Per the germline V gene, CDR1 is SGHRS and CDR2 is YFSETQ. This clone came up once. The sequence was obtained from a female donor in good health, enrolled as a control in a pregnancy study. Source: peripheral blood, taken in the first trimester of pregnancy. This chain uses TRBV5-1 with TRBJ2-6, with 8 bases that match TRBD1. The CDR3 protein is CASSQGAPQTNVLTF. The CDR3 DNA sequence: TGCGCCAGCAGTCAGGGGGCCCCCCAGACCAACGTCCTGACTTTC. Complete variable domain (other parts from reference TRBV5-1 and TRBJ2-6): KAGVTQTPRYLIKTRGQQVTLSCSPISGHRSVSWYQQTPGQGLQFLFEYFSETQRNKGNFPGRFSGRQFSNSRSEMNVSTLELGDSALYLCASSQGAPQTNVLTFGAGSRLTVL.